These 7 T cell receptor beta chains came from one sample sequenced in a study of shared clonotypes between healthy human individuals. Naive CD8 isolation took CD45RO-negative cells positively selected for CCR7 and excluded terminally differentiated effector memory CD45RA+ cells. Sequenced by immunoSEQ multiplex PCR; TCRdb stores in-frame clones only, minus some. Here the sample spans millions of clones, approximately 94% being singletons. Sequencing used naive CD8+ T cells from PBMCs. Source of these receptors: a man aged 18 to 29 in good health. Some clones in this sample may be carry-over from other donors' samples.

In nucleotides, the CDR3 is TGTGCCAGCAGTTCCCGGGCCCACTCGATTGGAACAGATACGCAGTATTTT. It yields the protein CASSSRAHSIGTDTQYF. The chain employs TRBV2 and TRBJ2-3; no clear D gene. Germline loops: CDR1 SNHLY, CDR2 FYNNEI. Trimming cost V 5 bases and J 3 bases, with 21 bases left between them. The CDR3 totals 17 residues.

The V and J genes are TRBV29-1 and TRBJ2-5; the match to TRBD1 covers 7 bases. The CDR3 contains 12 residues. V lost 7 bases to trimming and J lost 1 base; unmatched junction nucleotides: 3. Germline CDR1 and CDR2: SQVTM and ANQGSEA. Here the CDR3 reads CSAQGLQETQYF. The CDR3 bases are TGCAGCGCACAGGGGCTCCAAGAGACCCAGTACTTC.

This sequence joins TRBV27 and TRBJ2-7; D is unresolved. The V end was cut by 6 bases, the J end by 4 bases, with 7 bases between. The length of the CDR3 is 11 residues. Germline V gene data show CDR1 as MNHEY and CDR2 as SMNVEV (reference sequence). The CDR3, as DNA: TGTGCCAGCAGCATTGGGTACGAGCAGTACTTC. Amino acids: CASSIGYEQYF.

The rearrangement uses TRBV27 and TRBJ2-1; perhaps D is TRBD1 or TRBD2 (6 bases each). Germline-derived CDR1 and CDR2 are MNHEY and SMNVEV (reference sequence). There are 15 residues in the CDR3. V was pared by 5 bases and J by 6 bases, with 17 bases between. CDR3 loop: CASSRRDTGVNEQFF. Here the CDR3 DNA reads TGTGCCAGCAGTCGCCGGGACACGGGGGTCAATGAGCAGTTCTTC.

The gene calls are TRBV19 and TRBJ1-2; 9 nucleotides align to TRBD1. The germline V gene encodes CDR1 LNHDA and CDR2 SQIVND (reference sequence). The junction had 7 bases not matched to a gene; V was cut back by 10 bases and J by 1 base. CDR3 length: 14 residues. CDR3 sequence (DNA): TGTGCCACCTCGCCGGGACAGGGTAACTATGGCTACACCTTC. It specifies CATSPGQGNYGYTF.

The chain has TRBV9 and TRBJ2-1, with D uncertain. Germline loops: CDR1 SGDLS, CDR2 YYNGEE. V was clipped by 0 bases and J by 5 bases, with 6 bases between them. CDR3 length equals 13 residues. CDR3 in amino acids: CASSVVFDNEQFF. The CDR3 bases are TGTGCCAGCAGCGTAGTATTTGACAATGAGCAGTTCTTC.

The chain recombines TRBV28 with TRBJ2-3; unclear D gene. The V end lost 4 bases, the J end lost 4 bases, and 15 bases lay between the germline ends. Per germline, CDR1 MDHEN and CDR2 SYDVKM. The CDR3 has 15 residues. The CDR3 DNA is TGTGCCAGCAGTTCCTCCCACTTGGTAGCAGATACGCAGTATTTT. This encodes CASSSSHLVADTQYF.